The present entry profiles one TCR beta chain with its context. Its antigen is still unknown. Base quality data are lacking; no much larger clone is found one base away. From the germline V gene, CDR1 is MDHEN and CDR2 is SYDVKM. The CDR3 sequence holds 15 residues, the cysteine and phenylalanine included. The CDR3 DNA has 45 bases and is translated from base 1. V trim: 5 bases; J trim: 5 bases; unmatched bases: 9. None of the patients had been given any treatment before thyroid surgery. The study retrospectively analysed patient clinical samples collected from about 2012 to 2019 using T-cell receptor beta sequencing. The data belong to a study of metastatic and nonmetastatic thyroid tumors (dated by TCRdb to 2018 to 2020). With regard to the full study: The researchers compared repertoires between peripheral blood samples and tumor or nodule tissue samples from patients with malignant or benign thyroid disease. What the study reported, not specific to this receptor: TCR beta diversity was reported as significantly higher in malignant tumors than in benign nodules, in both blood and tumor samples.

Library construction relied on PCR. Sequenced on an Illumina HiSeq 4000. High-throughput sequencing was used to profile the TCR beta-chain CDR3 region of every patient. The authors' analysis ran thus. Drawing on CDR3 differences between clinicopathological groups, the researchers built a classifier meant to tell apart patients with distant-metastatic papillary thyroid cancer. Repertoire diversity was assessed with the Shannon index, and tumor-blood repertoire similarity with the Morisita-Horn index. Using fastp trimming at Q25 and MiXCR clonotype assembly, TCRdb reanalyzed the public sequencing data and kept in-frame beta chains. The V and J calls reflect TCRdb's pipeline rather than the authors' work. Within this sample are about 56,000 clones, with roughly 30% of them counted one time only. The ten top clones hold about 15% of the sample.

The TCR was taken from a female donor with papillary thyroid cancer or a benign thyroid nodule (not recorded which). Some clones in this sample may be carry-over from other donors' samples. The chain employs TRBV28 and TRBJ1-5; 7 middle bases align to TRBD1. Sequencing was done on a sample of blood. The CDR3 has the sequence CASSDQGGNDQPQHF. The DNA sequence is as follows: TGTGCCAGCAGTGACCAGGGGGGGAATGATCAGCCCCAGCATTTT.